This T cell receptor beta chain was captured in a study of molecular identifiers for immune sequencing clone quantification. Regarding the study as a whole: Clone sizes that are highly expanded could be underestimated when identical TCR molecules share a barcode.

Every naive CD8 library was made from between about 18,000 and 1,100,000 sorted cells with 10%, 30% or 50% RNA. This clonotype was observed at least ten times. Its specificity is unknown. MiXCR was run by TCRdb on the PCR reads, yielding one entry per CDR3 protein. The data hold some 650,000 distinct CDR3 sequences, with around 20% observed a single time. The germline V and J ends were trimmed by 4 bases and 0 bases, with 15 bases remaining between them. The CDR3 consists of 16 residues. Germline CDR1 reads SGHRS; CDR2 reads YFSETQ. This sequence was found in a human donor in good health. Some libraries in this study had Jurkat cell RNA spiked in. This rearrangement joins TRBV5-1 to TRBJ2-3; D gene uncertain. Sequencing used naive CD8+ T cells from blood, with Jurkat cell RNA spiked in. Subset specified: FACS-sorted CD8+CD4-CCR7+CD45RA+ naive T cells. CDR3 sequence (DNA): TGCGCCAGCAGCCCGGATCTAGTACGGAGCACAGATACGCAGTATTTT. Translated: CASSPDLVRSTDTQYF. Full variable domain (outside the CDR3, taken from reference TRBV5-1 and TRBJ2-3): KAGVTQTPRYLIKTRGQQVTLSCSPISGHRSVSWYQQTPGQGLQFLFEYFSETQRNKGNFPGRFSGRQFSNSRSEMNVSTLELGDSALYLCASSPDLVRSTDTQYFGPGTRLTVL.